These 17 T cell receptor beta chains share one sample of origin, sequenced in a study of blood T cell repertoires in COVID-19. The assay was immunoSEQ multiplex PCR, and TCRdb's table has in-frame clones only and misses some. The sample gives roughly 26,000 clones, roughly 84% of which show up once; about 32% is in the top ten. Material for sequencing was peripheral blood. The origin of the receptors is a human donor in a cohort sampled during active COVID-19.

The chain is built from TRBV28 and TRBJ2-7; tentative D call: TRBD2 (6 bases). The CDR3 sequence is 13 residues long. CDR1 MDHEN and CDR2 SYDVKM come from the germline V gene. V dropped 2 bases and J dropped 7 bases, with 12 bases sitting between them. CDR3 protein: CASSLPGVWEQYF. The CDR3 nucleotides are TGTGCCAGCAGTTTACCGGGAGTATGGGAGCAGTACTTC. The full variable domain, completed using reference TRBV28 and TRBJ2-7, is DVKVTQSSRYLVKRTGEKVFLECVQDMDHENMFWYRQDPGLGLRLIYFSYDVKMKEKGDIPEGYSVSREKKERFSLILESASTNQTSMYLCASSLPGVWEQYFGPGTRLTVT.

The J gene is TRBJ2-7, the V gene TRBV4-2; 15 bases map to TRBD2. The germline gives CDR1 LGHNA, CDR2 YNFKEQ. With V trimmed by 2 bases and J by 3 bases, 17 bases remained unmatched. The CDR3 length is 21 residues. CDR3 bases: TGTGCCAGCAGCCAACCTGGGGGAGCCGGGACTAGCGGGGGGCAGCGCTACGAGCAGTACTTC. It codes for CASSQPGGAGTSGGQRYEQYF.

The rearrangement joins TRBV7-2 to TRBJ2-2; the D gene is possibly TRBD2 (7 bases). The germline V gene has CDR1 SGHTA and CDR2 FQGNSA. The CDR3 sequence is 14 residues long. V was trimmed by 5 bases and J by 9 bases, leaving 16 bases between them. The CDR3 spells CASSRSGGGRELFF. As DNA, the CDR3 is TGTGCCAGCAGCCGCTCGGGGGGCGGGAGGGAGCTGTTTTTT.

The rearrangement links TRBV4-2 to TRBJ2-1; TRBD2 matches at 12 bases. The V segment lost 5 bases and the J segment 9 bases; nucleotides outside the gene matches: 8. The length of the CDR3 is 15 residues. Looked up from germline, CDR1 is LGHNA and CDR2 is YNFKEQ. The CDR3 DNA sequence: TGTGCCAGCAGCGACGGACTAGCGGGGCGGAGTGAGCAGTTCTTC. This encodes CASSDGLAGRSEQFF.

The chain is built from TRBV5-1 and TRBJ2-1; possibly TRBD2 for D (5 bases). Germline V gene data show CDR1 as SGHRS and CDR2 as YFSETQ. This CDR3 has 15 residues. Trimming took 0 bases from V and 7 from J, leaving 14 bases between them. CDR3 in DNA: TGCGCCAGCAGCTTGGGAGCGGCTTTAGGAAATGAGCAGTTCTTC. Its protein is CASSLGAALGNEQFF. The variable domain in full, with the rest retrieved from reference TRBV5-1 and TRBJ2-1, is KAGVTQTPRYLIKTRGQQVTLSCSPISGHRSVSWYQQTPGQGLQFLFEYFSETQRNKGNFPGRFSGRQFSNSRSEMNVSTLELGDSALYLCASSLGAALGNEQFFGPGTRLTVL.

The rearrangement links TRBV7-2 to TRBJ1-1; 7 bases are shared with TRBD1. CDR1 SGHTA and CDR2 FQGNSA come from the germline V gene. CDR3 length: 15 residues. With 0 bases clipped from V and 3 bases from J, the junction kept 4 bases outside the gene matches. In nucleotides, the CDR3 is TGTGCCAGCAGCTTAGCGCTAGGGGGCCACACTGAAGCTTTCTTT. It is translated as CASSLALGGHTEAFF.

The chain couples TRBV24-1 to TRBJ1-6; 10 bases fit TRBD1. The CDR3 is made up of 16 amino acids. The germline CDR1 and CDR2 sequences are KGHDR and SFDVKD. The V segment lost 0 bases and the J segment 8 bases; nucleotides outside the gene matches: 3. CDR3 amino acids: CATSDLRGQGHSPLHF. The CDR3 coding sequence is TGTGCCACCAGTGATTTGCGGGGACAGGGGCATTCACCCCTCCACTTT.

The chain uses TRBV11-3 and TRBJ2-5, with TRBD1 matching over 12 bases. This CDR3 has 16 amino acids. CDR1 SGHNT and CDR2 YENEEA come from the germline V gene. V dropped 4 bases and J dropped 5; count of bases not matched to a gene: 8. The CDR3 DNA follows: TGTGCCAGCAGCTCGGGGGACAGGGGGCTGAGGGAGACCCAGTACTTC. Protein: CASSSGDRGLRETQYF.

This clone was recorded only once. The chain is built from TRBV11-3 and TRBJ2-5; D possibly corresponds to TRBD1 (5 bases). The germline V and J ends were trimmed by 5 bases and 5 bases, with 12 bases remaining between them. Germline V gene lookup returns CDR1 SGHNT and CDR2 YENEEA. This CDR3 comprises 13 residues. DNA for the CDR3: TGTGCCAGCAGCACGGACAAGTTTGAGACCCAGTACTTC. Translated, it gives CASSTDKFETQYF. Using reference TRBV11-3 and TRBJ2-5 for the parts outside the CDR3, the full variable domain is EAGVVQSPRYKIIEKKQPVAFWCNPISGHNTLYWYLQNLGQGPELLIRYENEEAVDDSQLPKDRFSAERLKGVDSTLKIQPAELGDSAVYLCASSTDKFETQYFGPGTRLLVL.

CDR3 amino acids: CASSPAGLGRSYNEQFF. CDR3 sequence (DNA): TGTGCCAGTAGTCCGGCGGGACTAGGGAGGTCCTACAATGAGCAGTTCTTC. The rearrangement joins TRBV19 to TRBJ2-1, with TRBD2 identical over 8 bases. The CDR3 spans 17 residues. J gave up 1 base and V 5 bases, and 10 bases lay outside the gene matches. Germline CDR1 reads LNHDA; CDR2 reads SQIVND (reference sequence).

The V call is TRBV5-5, the J call TRBJ2-7, with D unclear. Germline CDR1 reads SGHKS; CDR2 reads YYEKEE (reference sequence). This CDR3 is 13 amino acids long. V lost 5 bases, J lost 1 base, and 10 bases lay in between. The CDR3 DNA follows: TGTGCCAGCAGAAGTCCAGGATCCTACGAGCAGTACTTC. It encodes CASRSPGSYEQYF.

The rearrangement uses TRBV9 and TRBJ2-7; 9 nucleotides match TRBD1. The CDR3 covers 14 residues. V gave up 2 bases and J gave up 7 bases; unmatched junction bases: 7. Germline loops: CDR1 SGDLS, CDR2 YYNGEE. Here the CDR3 DNA reads TGTGCCAGCAGCGTCGGGACAGGGTCGTGGGAGCAGTACTTC. Translation: CASSVGTGSWEQYF.

The J gene is TRBJ2-4, the V gene TRBV4-2, with D perhaps TRBD2 (5 bases). CDR1 is LGHNA and CDR2 is YNFKEQ in the germline V gene. CDR3 length equals 14 residues. Trimming took off 0 bases at V and 4 bases at J, with 7 bases between the two ends. The CDR3: CASSQEDLKNIQYF. The CDR3 nucleotides are TGTGCCAGCAGCCAAGAGGACTTAAAAAACATTCAGTACTTC.

The chain carries TRBV7-9 and TRBJ1-1; tentative D call: TRBD1 (5 bases). Deletions cut 5 bases from V and 10 bases from J, with 11 bases between. From germline, CDR1 is SEHNR and CDR2 FQNEAQ (reference sequence). The length of the CDR3 is 11 residues. CDR3 in DNA: TGTGCCAGCAGCCAAACCGGGGGAGCTTTCTTT. Its translation: CASSQTGGAFF.

The chain links TRBV7-3 to TRBJ2-1; 7 bases are a match to TRBD1. The CDR3 is 17 residues long. The V segment lost 5 bases and the J segment 3 bases; nucleotides outside the gene matches: 13. Germline values: CDR1 SGHTA, CDR2 FQGTGA. CDR3 coding DNA: TGTGCCAGCAGCCCCTGGACAGGAAAAATTATCTACAATGAGCAGTTCTTC. This encodes CASSPWTGKIIYNEQFF.

This chain links TRBV6-5 with TRBJ2-7; 7 positions agree with TRBD2. CDR3 size: 15 residues. In germline, CDR1 is MNHEY, CDR2 SVGAGI. V shed 8 bases and J 0 bases; nucleotides not matched to a gene: 10. In DNA, the CDR3 is TGTGCCAGCCATGGGAGGGGCGCCGGCTCCTACGAGCAGTACTTC. This codes for CASHGRGAGSYEQYF.

This rearrangement joins TRBV5-6 to TRBJ2-2, with 9 bases matching TRBD1. CDR1 is SGHDT and CDR2 is YYEEEE in the germline V gene. The CDR3 is 15 amino acids. Trimming cost V 4 bases and J 5 bases; bases outside gene matches: 6. In DNA form, the CDR3 reads TGTGCCAGCAGCCGCGGGACAGGGAGTACCGGGGAGCTGTTTTTT. Translating it yields CASSRGTGSTGELFF.